This T cell receptor beta chain was sequenced in a study of human T cells and chemical hapten exposure. This clonotype was counted at least ten times. Its antigen is currently unknown. Study results and caveats: Controls had significantly fewer large CDR3 similarity clusters than were formed by expanded TCRs.

TCRdb itself ran the RACE reads through MiXCR, one entry per CDR3 protein. The table has about 140,000 distinct CDR3 sequences, about 12% seen once. As for time point: patch test 2, 6 weeks after DPC sensitization. Sample treatment: therapeutic diphenylcyclopropenone sensitization with weekly scalp DPC. V shed 4 bases and J 1 base; nucleotides not matched to a gene: 13. Per the germline V gene, CDR1 is LNHDA and CDR2 is SQIVND (reference sequence). The CDR3 covers 19 residues. The material sequenced was whole blood, taken in connection with sensitization to the hapten diphenylcyclopropenone (DPC). This receptor was taken from a woman between 50 and 59 years old with alopecia areata. Some clones in this sample may be carry-over from other donors' samples. The V gene is TRBV19, the J gene TRBJ2-3; 11 bases match TRBD2. The CDR3 DNA is TGTGCCAGTAGTAAAAAGGGGGCTAGCGGGAGGCCCGGCACAGATACGCAGTATTTT. Protein sequence: CASSKKGASGRPGTDTQYF.